This T cell receptor (beta chain) derives from a study of shared clonotypes between healthy human individuals (TCRdb year 2020). Regarding the complete study: A couple of women and a few men aged 18 to 49 years were included in the cohort. For each donor, CD4 naive and CD4 memory were each run on three plates, CD8 naive on two plates, and CD8 memory on one plate. To estimate repertoire size and how much clonotypes are shared between individuals, the study performed deep sequencing of blood TCR repertoires from a few healthy adults. To increase sequencing depth and limit assay-specific biases, different laboratories used diverse techniques to prepare libraries and sequence TCR repertoires. Per donor, leukapheresis produced somewhere between about 0.85 and 8.9 billion PBMCs.

Counted from cysteine to phenylalanine, this CDR3 has 16 amino acids. Just the 48-base CDR3 DNA is kept, in frame starting at base 1. According to the germline V gene (reference sequence), CDR1 reads SEHNR and CDR2 reads FQNEAQ. V gives up 4 bases and J gives up 0 bases, and the segment between their germline ends measures 16 bases. Using the deep immunoSEQ assay, multiplex PCR amplified TCR CDR3 regions from genomic DNA. For each cell subset, the extracted genomic DNA was distributed evenly across all wells of several immunoSEQ 96-well plates, and each plate served as one replicate. Each replicate PCR for sorted subsets received around 0.2 ug genomic DNA, equal to roughly 30,000 T cell genomes. Purified libraries were quantified with a Qubit 3.0 fluorometer, sized on a Bioanalyzer 2100, and re-quantified with the KAPA Library Quantification kit. A separate single-read 150-cycle Illumina NextSeq 550 flow cell was used to sequence each immunoSEQ 96-well plate. The authors processed their data as follows. Because the immunoSEQ output included only junctional sequences and no quality scores, the filtering could not be the same as the filtering used for full-length reads. To assign V/J genes and CDR3, sequences were annotated using PyIR, a Python wrapper for IgBLAST v1.9, with IMGT germline references. Reads were filtered out if the reads had weak V/J assignments (E-value above 1e-6), no CDR3, stop codons, out-of-frame junctions, or ambiguous translated residues. A V3J clonotype was defined by an identical inferred V gene, J gene, and CDR3 amino acid sequence. Percentage overlap between repertoires was computed as shared unique clonotypes divided by the size of the smaller repertoire. Repertoire richness was assessed with RTK rarefaction, the Chao1 estimator, and Recon v2.1 estimates of unobserved clonotypes. Generation probabilities for all TCRbeta clonotypes obtained by the gDNA method from a handful of donors were computed using OLGA. The table comes from immuneACCESS by way of TCRdb, which keeps in-frame sequences with V and J called. Part of the clones is missing from these tables; in studies checked, under half for an unresolved V gene and the rest for unknown reasons. D and trimming come from the DNA, and the V and J calls and clone size come from that table. Here the sample has about 2.4 million clones; 93% occur a single time. The ten biggest clones cover around 0.37% of the sample.

The full study reports these points: The small number of donors limited the genetic and exposure-history diversity represented. Larger estimated clonotype richness was generally found for naive subsets than for memory subsets. Pairwise subsampling indicated that sequencing depth was expected to affect the degree of clonotype sharing among donors. When a few donors were compared, the shared fraction of clonotypes was roughly 4.8% for naive CD4, roughly 3.3% for naive CD8, 2% to 2.5% for memory CD4, and under 0.5% for memory CD8. Clonotypes shared by all four sorted-subset donors showed higher generation probabilities than non-shared clonotypes. Sampling was limited to blood, and TCR repertoires in tissue likely differ from TCR repertoires in blood. Rarefaction of sorted-subset datasets indicated incomplete sequencing despite the large sequencing depth.

This clone has a single count. The clone's antigen remains unknown. No base quality values were provided; no much bigger clone lies one nucleotide off. The donors were healthy, HIV-negative adults with no recently reported acute infections or vaccinations. All donors were Caucasian adults living in Nashville, Tennessee, USA. CD4+ T cells were enriched by magnetic negative selection; naive cells were then positively selected on CD45RA, and the negative fraction formed the memory subset. Blood was obtained by leukapheresis, after which PBMCs were separated by Ficoll-Histopaque density gradient centrifugation and cryopreserved in liquid nitrogen vapor phase. Analytical flow cytometry was used to check the purity and quantity of each magnetically sorted T cell population. Genomic DNA was isolated from each sorted fraction and quantified by UV absorbance on a Nanodrop 2000c.

Source material: naive CD4+ T cells from PBMCs. In the paper's terms, the cell subset or site label means: CD45RA+ positively selected. The source of this sequence is a man between 18 and 35 years old in good health. Some clones in this sample may be carry-over from other donors' samples. Here the chain combines TRBV7-9 and TRBJ2-7, with the D gene tentatively TRBD1 or TRBD2, based on 6 matching bases in each. The CDR3 corresponds to CASSSKGGTFSYEQYF. In nucleotides, the sequence is TGTGCCAGCAGCTCAAAAGGGGGGACATTCTCCTACGAGCAGTACTTC.